This T cell receptor (beta chain) originates from a study of cytomegalovirus exposure and HLA in healthy donors (dated by TCRdb to about 2017). Notes on the research overall: An earlier analysis of approximately 640 of the donors reported 250 to 300 Gb of sequence data and roughly 110 million unique TCR beta sequences from around 200 million T cells. The number of donors typed differed by locus, with roughly 629-640 for A, B, C, DRB1 and DQB1, around 560 for DQA1, nearly 610 for DPA1, and around 460 for DPB1. To predict cytomegalovirus infection status, the study combined high-throughput TCR immunosequencing, statistical association of individual TCRs with disease status, and machine learning. Because of strong linkage in the cohort, roughly five DR-DQ haplotypes were treated as single units for association and clustering. To decide whether each TCR beta V gene segment behaved as functional or pseudogenic, an earlier analysis of fewer than 750 of the donors relied on high-throughput TCR beta sequencing. Donor age, sex, ethnicity and CMV serostatus were compiled together with the repertoire data. Of the roughly 400 genotyped donors, 81% fell in the genetic ancestry cluster associated with self-reported Caucasian donors. HLA typing covered class I and class II loci at four-digit resolution. Among 398 genotyped donors of the cohort, an average of roughly 240,000 unique TCR beta nucleotide sequences were sequenced per donor, roughly 18% of them non-productive. In the later analysis, no new phenotypic data were used to find candidate immune exposures; instead, reliance was placed on TCR beta sequences and their occurrence across donors. The study was designed to test whether signatures of past pathogen exposure could be identified by cataloging public T cell receptors. The study used immunosequencing to profile the T cell repertoires of approximately 630 subjects and linked those repertoires to cytomegalovirus serostatus. In a later genetic analysis, genome-wide SNP genotypes for about 55% of the roughly 700 donors were used, and that subset was treated as a discovery cohort. Besides the first cohort of approximately 710 subjects, a separate validation cohort made up of 120 different subjects was used. All discovery cohort repertoires had been generated on a single sequencing platform. A later analysis re-examined previously published TCR beta repertoires from 600 to 700 donors and added high-resolution HLA genotyping to investigate patterns of TCR occurrence. An early release covering roughly 640 HLA-typed donors comprised 300 to 350 gigabases of sequencing data and 65 million to 100 million unique TCR sequences. Beyond this particular receptor, the publication reports: For the cohort, immune exposure information was limited to CMV serostatus. A cluster of highly shared sequence variants was judged likely to be a technical artifact of the sequencing pipeline. The authors suggested that the approach could potentially be extended to other disease states and immunological phenotypes. Because HLA typing was missing for some donors at each locus, association tests included only the typed subset. Most TCR sequences were observed very rarely across donors, whereas some public TCRs were present in many individuals. In a later analysis, HLA-associated TCR beta chains showed more clonal expansion and lower generation probabilities than non-associated chains that were equally common. Because counts were too low, roughly 16 rarely observed V segments, including chromosome 9 orphons, were excluded from the earlier analysis of roughly 580 of the donors. The classifier was reported to diagnose cytomegalovirus status with high specificity and sensitivity in both the original and validation cohorts. In a later genetic analysis, a missense DCLRE1C variant was associated with V-gene and J-gene trimming of TCR beta chains, and the association was replicated in an independent cohort. Presence/absence analyses assumed roughly uniform sequencing depth across donors, an assumption that may not hold. Correlated functional status among segregating V segments might be attributable to linkage disequilibrium, but an unknown experimental factor could not be ruled out. In vitro tests confirmed that three of the cytomegalovirus-associated TCR beta chains recognize cytomegalovirus antigens. Specific HLA alleles were associated with about 17,000 TCR beta sequences at a false discovery rate of 0.05 in a later analysis. According to a later analysis, parvovirus B19, influenza, CMV and Epstein-Barr virus appeared linked to several top co-occurrence clusters. In a later genetic analysis, fewer N-insertions in productive TCRs were reported among donors in an Asian-associated ancestry cluster than the approximately 630-donor mean. A further reported finding was that TCR beta sequences accurately predicted the HLA-A and HLA-B alleles for most subjects in the first cohort. In a later analysis, most CMV-associated TCR beta chains were found to appear HLA-restricted, with HLA associations seemingly driven largely by CMV exposure. In a later analysis, TCR association rates were found to vary across HLA loci, with the most associated TCRs seen for DRB1 alleles and the fewest for HLA-C alleles. Only TCR beta chains were sequenced in this cohort, and the absence of alpha or paired-chain data limited detectable features. Some IMGT-functional V segments, including TRBV6-2 and TRBV6-3, could not be distinguished by the 87-base-pair reads and were therefore excluded. Broadly in line with IMGT annotations, most TCR beta V segments showed up in productive rearrangements about 90% or about 30% of the time in an earlier analysis of several hundred of the donors. Strong co-occurrence of HLA alleles, especially DR and DQ, made assigning TCR associations to individual alleles difficult. The study gave a list of about 150 TCR beta chains associated with cytomegalovirus.

In total, roughly 710 healthy bone marrow donors made up the cohort. At the time of sampling, every cohort member was nominally healthy, though immune exposures that went unrecorded were likely present. The donor tested CMV seronegative and was one of the 352 seronegative cohort members. Every donor gave a peripheral blood sample, and the peripheral blood mononuclear cells from that sample were used for TCR beta sequencing. The Qiagen DNeasy Blood Extraction Kit was used to extract genomic DNA from the blood cell samples. The CDR3 sequence holds 13 residues, the cysteine and phenylalanine included. This entry keeps only the CDR3 DNA: 39 bases, framed from base 1. Via the germline V gene, CDR1 is ENHRY and CDR2 SYGVKD. At the junction V is shortened by 4 bases and J by 6 bases; bases outside the gene matches: 5. On this clone: Its antigen has not been determined. Nothing much larger sits one base from this clone, and base qualities are not available.

The library was produced with the immunoSEQ multiplex PCR assay. The multiplex PCR relied on a mix of 60 forward primers for TCR Vbeta segments and 13 reverse primers for TCR Jbeta segments. A multiplex PCR assay on genomic DNA amplified the CDR3 region of rearranged TCR beta genes. Amplified TCR beta libraries were sequenced as 87-base-pair reads on the Illumina HiSeq System. The authors processed their data as follows. Across the 600 to 700 repertoires, a later analysis counted some 81 million unique TCR beta chains, 9.5 million to 12 million of which were shared by at least two donors. A nearest-neighbor algorithm error-corrected the raw reads and collapsed the reads into unique sequences, merging closely related sequences to remove PCR and sequencing errors. CDR3 sequences were aligned to IMGT reference sequences to assign V, D and J gene segments. For a sequence to be retained, a match of at least six nucleotides to both a V gene segment and a J gene segment was required. A rearrangement was called productive if the CDR3 had no stop codons and remained in frame with V and J, and every other rearrangement was called non-productive. CDR3 was defined by IMGT convention, running from the second conserved V-encoded cysteine to the conserved J-encoded phenylalanine. Sequences without an unambiguous match to a single V gene segment were excluded from the earlier analysis of almost 600 of the donors. In an earlier analysis of some 590 of the donors, a V segment was called functional when productive rearrangements were above 56.7%, and segregating when the standard deviation between donors exceeded 5%. A statistical classification framework was developed to diagnose cytomegalovirus status using the catalog of TCR beta chain sequences. V and J gene assignment, in a later analysis, came from comparing TCR nucleotide sequences with IMGT/GENE-DB human TR gene sequences. Using the TCRdist pipeline, a later analysis assigned CDR3 sequences along with most-parsimonious VDJ recombination scenarios. In a later analysis, every TCR beta chain was defined by the combination of its CDR3 amino acid sequence and its V-gene family, and reads without a unique V-gene family were dropped. A later analysis removed 500 to 650 highly shared, low-generation-probability nucleotide sequences to deal with suspected cross-contamination and a sequencing artifact. In a later analysis, a clonal expansion index was calculated for each public chain from normalized within-repertoire ranks of inferred template counts. In a later analysis, generation probabilities were computed with a VDJ recombination model fitted to out-of-frame rearrangements, and the resulting probabilities were checked against IGoR. A later analysis scored TCR-TCR, TCR-HLA and TCR-CMV co-occurrence with hypergeometric tests, applying a repertoire-size bias correction to TCR pairs. A later analysis estimated false discovery rates by permuting HLA or CMV assignments 20 times. In a later analysis, co-occurring TCRs were grouped using DBSCAN, and TCRdist sequence similarity was added for clustering within HLA-allele-positive subsets. Repertoires with fewer than 30,000 or more than 120,000 public chains, plus five repertoires with anomalous nucleotide sharing, were excluded from co-occurrence clustering. In TCRdb, the immuneACCESS table is reduced to in-frame sequences with V and J assigned. These tables do not hold every clone; where another copy was compared, an unresolved V gene accounts for under half, and the others remain unexplained. V, J and clone size were drawn from that table, and D and trimming were deduced from the DNA. The sample yields roughly 150,000 clones; more than 80% were counted once. About 1.9% of the sample comes from the top ten.

The rearrangement combines TRBV10-3 with TRBJ2-7; 8 nucleotides in the junction match TRBD1. The TCR comes from a woman aged 18 to 35 in good health and CMV-seronegative. Sequenced input: PBMCs. The nucleotide sequence reads TGTGCCATCAGTGGGACAGGGCTCTCCGAGCAGTACTTC. The translation is CAISGTGLSEQYF.